The 15 T cell receptor beta chains reported below all come from one sample, sequenced in a study of CD8 T cells in ankylosing spondylitis. Each CDR3 protein gets one entry after TCRdb re-called the 5' RACE reads with MiXCR. There are about 39,000 distinct CDR3 sequences in the sample; over 3.5% occur only once, and roughly 4% lies in the top ten. The sample was blood, either unsorted or a sorted T cell fraction (not recorded which). The receptor source for this set is a female donor with ankylosing spondylitis or in good health (not recorded which).

This clonotype was detected ten times or more. This chain connects TRBV9 to TRBJ1-1, with no clear D. Germline loops: CDR1 SGDLS, CDR2 YYNGEE. The CDR3 has 13 amino acids. The V end lost 5 bases, the J end lost 3 bases, and 11 bases lay between the germline ends. The CDR3 reads CASRKVEDTEAFF. In DNA, the CDR3 is TGTGCCAGCAGGAAAGTCGAGGACACTGAAGCTTTCTTT.

This clonotype came up many times. This chain joins TRBV9 and TRBJ2-3; D remains unclear. Germline-derived CDR1 and CDR2 are SGDLS and YYNGEE. Trimming removed 0 bases from V and 4 bases from J, with 9 bases in between. The CDR3 consists of 14 residues. The CDR3 sequence is CASSVGPGADTQYF. For the CDR3, the DNA is TGTGCCAGCAGCGTAGGGCCGGGTGCAGATACGCAGTATTTT.

This clonotype was found many times. The gene calls are TRBV12-3 or TRBV12-4 and TRBJ1-1; tentatively, D is TRBD1 (5 bases). Trimming left V 9 bases short and J 4 bases short, with 15 bases between. The CDR3 spans 13 residues. The CDR3 region has the DNA TGTGCCAGAATAAGGGACCGACCCACTGAAGCTTTCTTT. As protein: CARIRDRPTEAFF.

This clonotype was seen only a few times. V usage is TRBV9 and J usage is TRBJ1-2; unclear D gene. Trimming took off 0 bases at V and 2 bases at J, with 11 bases between the two ends. Per the germline V gene, CDR1 is SGDLS and CDR2 is YYNGEE. The CDR3 contains 15 residues. The CDR3 spells CASSVAVSGNYGYTF. Written as DNA, the CDR3 is TGTGCCAGCAGCGTAGCTGTATCGGGGAACTATGGCTACACCTTC.

Ten or more counts support this clonotype. The V gene is TRBV9, the J gene TRBJ2-3; the match to TRBD2 covers 7 bases. V lost 10 bases and J lost 1; bases outside the gene matches: 9. The CDR3 runs to 14 residues. CDR1 is SGDLS and CDR2 is YYNGEE in the germline V gene. In nucleotides, the CDR3 is TGTGCCTCCACCCGAGGACTAGGCACAGATACGCAGTATTTT. Its protein product is CASTRGLGTDTQYF.

This clonotype was recorded at least ten times. This chain links TRBV9 with TRBJ2-2, with D perhaps TRBD1 (5 bases). The V end was cut by 0 bases, the J end by 4 bases, with 10 bases between. Germline V CDR1 and CDR2: SGDLS, YYNGEE. The CDR3 has 15 amino acids. The DNA for the CDR3 is TGTGCCAGCAGCGTAGTAGGGGCAGGCACCGGGGAGCTGTTTTTT. Its translation: CASSVVGAGTGELFF.

The table lists this clonotype with many counts. This chain joins TRBV9 and TRBJ2-3, with D possibly being TRBD1 or TRBD2 (5 bases each). Germline assignment: CDR1 SGDLS and CDR2 YYNGEE. The CDR3 has 16 residues. With 3 bases removed from V and 2 bases from J, the gap between germline ends came to 16 bases. CDR3 coding DNA: TGTGCCAGCAGCGGAGCAACGGGACGGTCCACAGATACGCAGTATTTT. Translating it yields CASSGATGRSTDTQYF.

This clonotype was detected ten times or more. This rearrangement joins TRBV9 to TRBJ2-2; TRBD2 is a possible D gene (7 bases). The CDR3 consists of 15 residues. Germline V CDR1 and CDR2: SGDLS, YYNGEE. The V and J ends lost 7 bases and 1 base respectively, with 14 bases between them. This CDR3 reads CASARGALNTGELFF. The CDR3 bases are TGTGCCAGCGCCCGGGGGGCACTGAACACCGGGGAGCTGTTTTTT.

This clonotype was seen many times. Given a much more abundant clone one base away, this may be a read error. The chain carries TRBV9 and TRBJ1-1; 9 bases map to TRBD1. The germline CDR1 and CDR2 sequences are SGDLS and YYNGEE. The V segment lost 3 bases and the J segment 10 bases; nucleotides outside the gene matches: 4. The CDR3 runs 12 residues. Here the CDR3 DNA reads TGTGCCAGCAGCGCGACAGGGGGTGCAGCTTTCTTT. Protein: CASSATGGAAFF.

This sequence joins TRBV9 and TRBJ2-5, with 7 bases identical to TRBD2. CDR3 length: 14 amino acids. V shed 0 bases and J 5 bases; nucleotides not matched to a gene: 4. Germline V gene lookup returns CDR1 SGDLS and CDR2 YYNGEE. This CDR3 reads CASSVGLGRETQYF. CDR3 bases: TGTGCCAGCAGCGTAGGACTCGGGAGGGAGACCCAGTACTTC.

This clonotype came up many times. The chain is built from TRBV9 and TRBJ1-1, with D perhaps TRBD1 (5 bases). Trimming pared 4 bases from V and 6 bases from J, leaving 16 bases between. The CDR3 length is 14 residues. The germline gives CDR1 SGDLS, CDR2 YYNGEE. The chain's CDR3 is CASSPRQIQAEAFF. CDR3 nucleotide sequence: TGTGCCAGCAGCCCCCGACAGATCCAGGCTGAAGCTTTCTTT. Full variable domain (remainder filled in from reference TRBV9 and TRBJ1-1): DSGVTQTPKHLITATGQRVTLRCSPRSGDLSVYWYQQSLDQGLQFLIQYYNGEERAKGNILERFSAQQFPDLHSELNLSSLELGDSALYFCASSPRQIQAEAFFGQGTRLTVV.

The table lists this clonotype with many counts. This chain links TRBV9 with TRBJ2-5; D is undetermined. The length of the CDR3 is 14 residues. The germline V gene has CDR1 SGDLS and CDR2 YYNGEE. Trimming cost V 0 bases and J 5 bases, with 11 bases left between them. CDR3 bases: TGTGCCAGCAGCGTAGTCCCATACGGGGAGACCCAGTACTTC. This codes for CASSVVPYGETQYF.

Many counts were recorded for this clonotype. This rearrangement joins TRBV6-7 to TRBJ1-5; D is unclear. TRBV6-7 is an ORF, with its function uncertain. CDR3 size: 13 residues. Trimming cost V 1 base and J 2 bases, with 3 bases left between them. CDR3 in amino acids: CASSYWGNQPQHF. The CDR3 DNA follows: TGTGCCAGCAGTTACTGGGGCAATCAGCCCCAGCATTTT.

This clonotype came up many times. The CDR3 loop is CASRAAGGKGYGYTF. DNA for the CDR3: TGTGCCAGCAGAGCTGCAGGGGGCAAGGGCTATGGCTACACCTTC. The chain couples TRBV9 to TRBJ1-2; 8 bases match TRBD1. Germline CDR1 is SGDLS and CDR2 is YYNGEE. J was trimmed by 4 bases and V by 5 bases; bases with no gene match: 10. The CDR3 is 15 residues long.

This chain joins TRBV9 and TRBJ2-5, with 7 bases identical to TRBD1. The CDR3 is 14 residues long. The germline gives CDR1 SGDLS, CDR2 YYNGEE. J gave up 2 bases and V 0 bases, and 1 base lay outside the gene matches. CDR3 protein: CASSVGTGQETQYF. The CDR3 coding sequence is TGTGCCAGCAGCGTAGGGACAGGACAAGAGACCCAGTACTTC.